The 15 T cell receptor beta chains below come from one sample, sequenced in a study of beta chain features in type 1 diabetes. The isolated RNA, all of it, was reverse transcribed, so expressed TCRB transcripts were what got sequenced. Produced via immunoSEQ multiplex PCR; TCRdb's table is partial and in-frame only. The sample contains around 200,000 clones, more than 10% of which appear only once. The sample was central memory CD4+ T cells from blood. These TCRs come from a woman under 30 in good health.

In its sample, this clone was seen many times. The chain joins TRBV7-3 to TRBJ2-3; 10 bases fit TRBD2. Per the germline V gene, CDR1 is SGHTA and CDR2 is FQGTGA. J was trimmed by 2 bases and V by 5 bases; bases with no gene match: 4. This CDR3 is built from 15 residues. The CDR3 region has the DNA TGTGCCAGCAGCCGGACTAGCGGATTCACAGATACGCAGTATTTT. Its translation is CASSRTSGFTDTQYF.

This clone was seen a few times. J is TRBJ2-3 and V is TRBV14; D might be TRBD2 (7 bases). The ends were cut back, 4 bases at V and 3 bases at J, with 17 bases in the middle. The CDR3 is 16 residues long. Germline V gene lookup returns CDR1 SGHDN and CDR2 FVKESK. The CDR3 DNA reads as TGTGCCAGCAGCCCAAGGAGGGGGAGGGCGACAGATACGCAGTATTTT. Its protein is CASSPRRGRATDTQYF.

This clone was counted only a few times. The V gene is TRBV9, the J gene TRBJ2-1; 11 bases map to TRBD2. V gave up 3 bases and J gave up 5 bases; unmatched junction bases: 7. CDR1 is SGDLS and CDR2 is YYNGEE in the germline V gene. The CDR3 totals 16 residues. The CDR3, as DNA: TGTGCCAGCAGCGCAGGCGGGACTAGCGGAAACAATGAGCAGTTCTTC. It encodes CASSAGGTSGNNEQFF.

The CDR3 nucleotides are TGTGCCATCACCACTTATGGCTACGAGCAGTACTTC. This codes for CAITTYGYEQYF. V usage is TRBV7-8 and J usage is TRBJ2-7; unclear D gene. Germline V gene lookup returns CDR1 SGHVS and CDR2 FQNEAQ. V gave up 10 bases and J gave up 3 bases, with 13 bases separating them. The CDR3 totals 12 residues.

The CDR3 loop reads CAWSVLGGPSGNTIYF. Here the CDR3 DNA reads TGTGCCTGGAGTGTACTCGGAGGACCCTCTGGAAACACCATATATTTT. V gene TRBV30 combines with J gene TRBJ1-3, with D unclear. V lost 0 bases to trimming and J lost 0 bases, with 12 bases between them. CDR1 and CDR2 (germline): GTSNPN, SVGIG (reference sequence). The CDR3 is made up of 16 amino acids. Looking up the rest from reference TRBV30 and TRBJ1-3 gives the full variable domain: SQTIHQWPATLVQPVGSPLSLECTVEGTSNPNLYWYRQAAGRGLQLLFYSVGIGQISSEVPQNLSASRPQDRQFILSSKKLLLSDSGFYLCAWSVLGGPSGNTIYFGEGSWLTVV.

The chain employs TRBV19 and TRBJ2-3; a weak D match, TRBD2 (6 bases). CDR3 size: 15 residues. V gave up 7 bases and J gave up 10 bases, with 24 bases separating them. Per germline, CDR1 LNHDA and CDR2 SQIVND (reference sequence). The CDR3 sequence: CASTVGGQGSLAQYF. CDR3 in DNA: TGTGCCAGTACGGTTGGAGGGCAGGGATCCTTGGCGCAGTATTTT.

This clone was found a few times. The rearrangement uses TRBV5-8 and TRBJ2-4; 11 bases fit TRBD1. V was clipped by 3 bases and J by 7 bases; unmatched bases: 6. Germline V CDR1 and CDR2: SGHTS, YDEGEE. This CDR3 has 15 residues. CDR3 residues: CASSYDRDRGNIQYF. The CDR3 nucleotides read TGTGCCAGCAGCTATGATCGGGACAGGGGGAACATTCAGTACTTC.

The rearrangement uses TRBV10-2 and TRBJ2-5; 8 bases map to TRBD2. The CDR3 sequence is 15 residues long. CDR1 and CDR2 from the germline V gene are WSHSY and SAAADI. Trimming at V came to 4 bases and at J to 1 base, leaving 5 bases not matched to a gene. Written as DNA, the CDR3 is TGCGCCAGCAGTGGGGGAGCGGGAGCCCAAGAGACCCAGTACTTC. This translates into CASSGGAGAQETQYF.

J is TRBJ2-5 and V is TRBV28; 11 positions match TRBD2. After removal of 6 bases from V and 5 bases from J, the junction contained 14 bases not matched to a gene. The CDR3 has 17 residues. Per germline, CDR1 MDHEN and CDR2 SYDVKM. The CDR3 DNA follows: TGTGCCAGCAGAACAACGGGACTAGCGGTCGTAACGGAGACCCAGTACTTC. It encodes CASRTTGLAVVTETQYF.

The chain uses TRBV9 and TRBJ1-2; 12 nucleotides align to TRBD1. The germline V gene encodes CDR1 SGDLS and CDR2 YYNGEE. The ends lost 3 bases at V and 7 bases at J; junction bases unmatched: 10. There are 16 residues in the CDR3. CDR3 DNA sequence: TGTGCCAGCAGCGAGGGACAGGGGGCAGGTGGAGTTGGCTACACCTTC. Translated, it gives CASSEGQGAGGVGYTF.

In this sample, this clone turned up a few times. The chain employs TRBV9 and TRBJ1-1, with a possible D match to TRBD1 (6 bases). Germline loops: CDR1 SGDLS, CDR2 YYNGEE. Trimming pared 5 bases from V and 0 bases from J, leaving 14 bases between. The CDR3 spans 15 residues. The CDR3 protein is CASRKQGNMNTEAFF. The CDR3 region has the DNA TGTGCCAGCAGGAAACAGGGAAACATGAACACTGAAGCTTTCTTT.

The table lists this clone with a few counts. V is TRBV7-2 and J is TRBJ1-5, with 9 bases aligning to TRBD1. This CDR3 is 15 amino acids long. Trimming at V came to 4 bases and at J to 6 bases, leaving 7 bases not matched to a gene. Germline assignment: CDR1 SGHTA and CDR2 FQGNSA. CDR3 protein: CASSSRTGEGQPQHF. CDR3 bases: TGTGCCAGCAGCTCCCGGACAGGGGAGGGTCAGCCCCAGCATTTT.

There are a few counts of this clone. The genes are TRBV18 and TRBJ2-1; maybe TRBD2 (5 bases). V was pared by 0 bases and J by 8 bases, with 11 bases between. Germline-derived CDR1 and CDR2 are KGHSH and LQKENI. The CDR3 length is 14 residues. The CDR3 reads CASSPPVASDEQFF. The CDR3 DNA is TGTGCCAGCTCACCACCTGTAGCGAGCGATGAGCAGTTCTTC.

This clone was seen more than once but under ten times. The chain carries TRBV7-2 and TRBJ2-1, with 8 bases aligning to TRBD1. The CDR3 has 17 residues. The germline V gene has CDR1 SGHTA and CDR2 FQGNSA. V trimming: 1 base; J trimming: 6 bases; junction bases outside the gene matches: 11. The CDR3 DNA reads TGTGCCAGCAGCTTAGTGGGTCAGGGGGCTCAGTCCAATGAGCAGTTCTTC. It translates to CASSLVGQGAQSNEQFF.

The CDR3 spells CASSIADSSYNEQFF. In DNA, the CDR3 is TGCGCCAGCAGCATAGCCGACAGCTCCTACAATGAGCAGTTCTTC. The genes are TRBV5-1 and TRBJ2-1; TRBD1 is a possible D gene (5 bases). This CDR3 contains 15 residues. The V end was cut by 4 bases, the J end by 0 bases, with 11 bases between. Germline V gene sequence: CDR1 SGHRS, CDR2 YFSETQ.